The 4 T cell receptor beta chains listed next were all sequenced from one sample in a study of cytomegalovirus exposure and HLA in healthy donors. Both 60 Vbeta primers and 13 Jbeta primers went into the PCR. Using immunoSEQ multiplex PCR, the repertoire was profiled, and TCRdb retains in-frame clones only, with some absent. The data contain around 200,000 clones, roughly 80% of them singletons. The sequencing input was PBMCs. The origin of the receptors is a woman between 45 and 65 years old in good health and CMV-seropositive.

The V and J genes are TRBV12-5 and TRBJ2-2, with a weak D call TRBD1 (6 bases). The germline gives CDR1 LGHNT, CDR2 FRNRAP. V lost 1 base to trimming and J lost 7 bases, with 10 bases between them. The CDR3 spans 14 residues. The CDR3 DNA reads as TGTGCTAGTGGTTTGGAAGGGGGTGGCGGGGAGCTGTTTTTT. This gives the protein CASGLEGGGGELFF.

The chain employs TRBV12-5 and TRBJ1-5; 8 bases line up with TRBD1. CDR3 size: 16 residues. Germline lookup yields CDR1 LGHNT and CDR2 FRNRAP. V trimming: 5 bases; J trimming: 0 bases; junction bases outside the gene matches: 6. The CDR3 reads CASGPTGGLSNQPQHF. Here the CDR3 DNA reads TGTGCTAGTGGTCCTACAGGGGGACTTAGCAATCAGCCCCAGCATTTT.

V gene TRBV30 combines with J gene TRBJ1-2, with a possible D match to TRBD1 (5 bases). V was cut by 2 bases and J by 4 bases, with 8 bases left in between. Germline V gene data show CDR1 as GTSNPN and CDR2 as SVGIG (reference sequence). The CDR3 has 12 residues. The CDR3 loop reads CAWSLRGYGYTF. The CDR3 DNA sequence: TGTGCCTGGAGTCTTAGGGGCTATGGCTACACCTTC.

V and J are TRBV6-6 and TRBJ2-1, with D possibly being TRBD1 (5 bases). The CDR3 runs to 15 residues. Trimming left V 5 bases short and J 0 bases short, with 11 bases between. CDR1 is MNHNY and CDR2 is SVGAGI in the germline V gene (reference sequence). This chain's CDR3 is CASSHGQSSYNEQFF. The CDR3 DNA reads as TGTGCCAGCAGTCACGGACAAAGCTCCTACAATGAGCAGTTCTTC.